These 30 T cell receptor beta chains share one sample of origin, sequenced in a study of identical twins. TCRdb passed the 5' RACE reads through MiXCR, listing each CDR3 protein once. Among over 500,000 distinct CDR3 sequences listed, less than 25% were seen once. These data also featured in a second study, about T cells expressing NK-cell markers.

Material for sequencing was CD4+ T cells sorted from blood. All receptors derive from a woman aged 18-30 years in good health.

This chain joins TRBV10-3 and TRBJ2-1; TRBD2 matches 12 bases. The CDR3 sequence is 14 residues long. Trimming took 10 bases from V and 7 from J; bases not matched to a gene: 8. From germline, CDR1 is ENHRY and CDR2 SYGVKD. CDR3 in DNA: TGTGCCACCGCCCTAGCGGGGGGGCGAAATGAGCAGTTCTTC. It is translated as CATALAGGRNEQFF.

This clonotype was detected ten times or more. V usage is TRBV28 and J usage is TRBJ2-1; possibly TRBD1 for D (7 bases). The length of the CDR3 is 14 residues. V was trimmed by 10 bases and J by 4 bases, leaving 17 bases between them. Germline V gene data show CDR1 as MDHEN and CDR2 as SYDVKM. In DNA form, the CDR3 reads TGTGCCACCCGAGGCAGGGGGGCTTACAATGAGCAGTTCTTC. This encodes CATRGRGAYNEQFF.

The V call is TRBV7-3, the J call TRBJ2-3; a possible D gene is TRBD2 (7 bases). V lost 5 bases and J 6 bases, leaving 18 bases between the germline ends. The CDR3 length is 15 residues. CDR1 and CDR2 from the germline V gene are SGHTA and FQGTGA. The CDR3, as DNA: TGTGCCAGCAGCCCTGGGGGGGCATCGTACGATACGCAGTATTTT. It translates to CASSPGGASYDTQYF.

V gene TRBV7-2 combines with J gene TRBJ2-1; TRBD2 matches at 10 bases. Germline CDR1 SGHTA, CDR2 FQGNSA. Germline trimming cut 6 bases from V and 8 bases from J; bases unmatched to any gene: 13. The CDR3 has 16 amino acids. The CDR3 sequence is CASSGGPSGRVHEQFF. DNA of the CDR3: TGTGCCAGCAGTGGGGGTCCTAGCGGGAGAGTCCATGAGCAGTTCTTC. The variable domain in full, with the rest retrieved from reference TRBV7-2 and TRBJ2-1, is GAGVSQSPSNKVTEKGKDVELRCDPISGHTALYWYRQSLGQGLEFLIYFQGNSAPDKSGLPSDRFSAERTGGSVSTLTIQRTQQEDSAVYLCASSGGPSGRVHEQFFGPGTRLTVL.

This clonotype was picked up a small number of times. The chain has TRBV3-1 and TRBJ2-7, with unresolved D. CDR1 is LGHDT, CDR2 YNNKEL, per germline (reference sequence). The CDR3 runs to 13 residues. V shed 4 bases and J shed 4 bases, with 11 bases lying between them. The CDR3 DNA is TGTGCCAGCAGCCCCAACCCTTTATACGAGCAGTACTTC. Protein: CASSPNPLYEQYF.

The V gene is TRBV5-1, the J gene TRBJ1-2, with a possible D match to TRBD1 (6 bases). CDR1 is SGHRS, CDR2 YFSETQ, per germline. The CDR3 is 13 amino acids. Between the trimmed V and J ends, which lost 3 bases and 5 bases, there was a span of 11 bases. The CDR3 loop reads CASSSQDSYGYTF. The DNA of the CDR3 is TGCGCCAGCAGCTCCCAGGACAGTTATGGCTACACCTTC.

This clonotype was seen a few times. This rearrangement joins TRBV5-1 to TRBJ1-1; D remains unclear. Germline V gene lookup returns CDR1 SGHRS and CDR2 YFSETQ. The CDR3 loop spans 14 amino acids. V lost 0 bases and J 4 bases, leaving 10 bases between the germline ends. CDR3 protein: CASSLAEWGTEAFF. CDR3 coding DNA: TGCGCCAGCAGCTTGGCCGAGTGGGGCACTGAAGCTTTCTTT. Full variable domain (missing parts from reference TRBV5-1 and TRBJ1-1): KAGVTQTPRYLIKTRGQQVTLSCSPISGHRSVSWYQQTPGQGLQFLFEYFSETQRNKGNFPGRFSGRQFSNSRSEMNVSTLELGDSALYLCASSLAEWGTEAFFGQGTRLTVV.

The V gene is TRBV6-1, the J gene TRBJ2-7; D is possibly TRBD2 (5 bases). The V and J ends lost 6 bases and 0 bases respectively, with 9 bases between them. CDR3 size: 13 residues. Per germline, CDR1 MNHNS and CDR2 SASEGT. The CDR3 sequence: CASRNRDSYEQYF. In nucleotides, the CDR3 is TGTGCCAGCAGGAACCGGGACTCCTACGAGCAGTACTTC.

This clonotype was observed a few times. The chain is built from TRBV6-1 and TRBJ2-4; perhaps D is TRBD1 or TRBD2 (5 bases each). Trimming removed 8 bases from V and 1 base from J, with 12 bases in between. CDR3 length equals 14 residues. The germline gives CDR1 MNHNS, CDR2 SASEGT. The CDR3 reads CASQRWGAKNIQYF. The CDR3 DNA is TGTGCCAGCCAACGGTGGGGGGCCAAAAACATTCAGTACTTC.

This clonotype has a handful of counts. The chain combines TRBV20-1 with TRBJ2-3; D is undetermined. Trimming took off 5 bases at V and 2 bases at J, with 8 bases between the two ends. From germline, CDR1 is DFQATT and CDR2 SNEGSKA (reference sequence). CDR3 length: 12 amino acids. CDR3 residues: CSAFGDTDTQYF. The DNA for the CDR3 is TGCAGTGCTTTCGGTGACACAGATACGCAGTATTTT.

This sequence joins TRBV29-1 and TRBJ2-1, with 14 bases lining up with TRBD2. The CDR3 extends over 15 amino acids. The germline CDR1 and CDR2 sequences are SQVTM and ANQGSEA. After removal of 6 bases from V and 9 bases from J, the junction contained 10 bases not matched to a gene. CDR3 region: CSVARGTSGSREQFF. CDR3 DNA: TGCAGCGTCGCTCGCGGGACTAGCGGGAGTCGTGAGCAGTTCTTC.

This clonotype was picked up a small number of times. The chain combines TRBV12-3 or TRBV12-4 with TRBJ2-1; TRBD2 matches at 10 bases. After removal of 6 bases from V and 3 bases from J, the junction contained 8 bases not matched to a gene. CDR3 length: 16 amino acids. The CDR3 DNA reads TGTGCCAGCAGGGGAGGTTCTAGCGGGAGCTACAATGAGCAGTTCTTC. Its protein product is CASRGGSSGSYNEQFF.

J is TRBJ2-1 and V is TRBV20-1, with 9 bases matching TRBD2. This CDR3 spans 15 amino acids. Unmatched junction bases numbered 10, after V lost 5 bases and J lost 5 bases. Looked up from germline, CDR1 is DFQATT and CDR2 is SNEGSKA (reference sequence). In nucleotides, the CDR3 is TGCAGTGCTGCGGGGCCGGGCGGGGGGGACAATGAGCAGTTCTTC. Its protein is CSAAGPGGGDNEQFF.

Here the CDR3 reads CAIRSGTVNTGELFF. CDR3 nucleotides: TGTGCCATCAGATCCGGGACAGTAAACACCGGGGAGCTGTTTTTT. The rearrangement joins TRBV10-3 to TRBJ2-2; TRBD1 matches at 7 bases. Per the germline V gene, CDR1 is ENHRY and CDR2 is SYGVKD. The junction had 6 bases not matched to a gene; V was cut back by 6 bases and J by 2 bases. The CDR3 runs to 15 residues.

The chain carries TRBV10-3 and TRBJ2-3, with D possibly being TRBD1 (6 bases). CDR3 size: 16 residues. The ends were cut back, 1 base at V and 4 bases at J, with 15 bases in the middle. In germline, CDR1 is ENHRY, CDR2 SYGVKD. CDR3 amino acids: CAISEFRVQGADTQYF. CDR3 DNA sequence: TGTGCCATCAGTGAGTTCCGAGTACAGGGAGCAGATACGCAGTATTTT.

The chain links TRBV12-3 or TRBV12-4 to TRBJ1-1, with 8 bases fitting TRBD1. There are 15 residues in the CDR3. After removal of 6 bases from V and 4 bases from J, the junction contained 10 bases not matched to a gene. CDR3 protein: CASSYRTGYGTEAFF. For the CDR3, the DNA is TGTGCCAGCAGCTATCGGACAGGGTATGGCACTGAAGCTTTCTTT.

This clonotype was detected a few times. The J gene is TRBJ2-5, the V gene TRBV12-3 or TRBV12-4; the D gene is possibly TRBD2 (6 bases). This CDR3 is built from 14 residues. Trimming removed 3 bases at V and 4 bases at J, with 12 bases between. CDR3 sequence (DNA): TGTGCCAGCAGTTTGAGACTGGGGGGAGAGACCCAGTACTTC. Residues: CASSLRLGGETQYF.

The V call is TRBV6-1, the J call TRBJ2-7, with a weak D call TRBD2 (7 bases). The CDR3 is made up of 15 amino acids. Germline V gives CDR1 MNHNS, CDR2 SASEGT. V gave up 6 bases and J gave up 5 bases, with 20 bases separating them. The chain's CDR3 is CASRKIWGGRDEQYF. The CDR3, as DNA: TGTGCCAGCAGAAAGATTTGGGGGGGCCGGGACGAGCAGTACTTC.

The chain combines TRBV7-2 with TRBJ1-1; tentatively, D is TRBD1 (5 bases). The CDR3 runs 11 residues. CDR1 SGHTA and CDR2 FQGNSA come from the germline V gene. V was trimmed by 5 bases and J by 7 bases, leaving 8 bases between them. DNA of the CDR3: TGTGCCAGCAGCGGACACAATGAAGCTTTCTTT. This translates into CASSGHNEAFF.

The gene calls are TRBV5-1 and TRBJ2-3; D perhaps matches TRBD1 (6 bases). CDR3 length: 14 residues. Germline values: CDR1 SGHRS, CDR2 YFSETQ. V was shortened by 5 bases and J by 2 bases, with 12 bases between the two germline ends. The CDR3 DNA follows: TGCGCCAGCAGATGGACAGCTTACACAGATACGCAGTATTTT. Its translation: CASRWTAYTDTQYF.

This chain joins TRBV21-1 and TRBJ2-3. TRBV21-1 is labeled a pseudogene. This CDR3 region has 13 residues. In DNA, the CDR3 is TGTGCCAGCAGCAAAAGGGATGCAGATACGCAGTATTTT. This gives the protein CASSKRDADTQYF.

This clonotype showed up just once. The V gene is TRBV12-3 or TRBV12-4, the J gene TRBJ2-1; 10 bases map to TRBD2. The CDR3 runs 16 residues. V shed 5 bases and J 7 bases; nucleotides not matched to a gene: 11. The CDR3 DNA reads TGTGCCAGCAGTGTTGTAGCGGGGGGAGTGGGGAATGAGCAGTTCTTC. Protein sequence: CASSVVAGGVGNEQFF.

The CDR3 DNA reads as TGTGCCAGCAGTTTACGAACCAGACCCCAGCATTTT. Translating gives CASSLRTRPQHF. This chain uses TRBV6-1 with TRBJ1-5; D unresolved. The CDR3 has 12 residues. With 5 bases removed from V and 10 bases from J, the gap between germline ends came to 12 bases. The V gene's germline CDR1 is MNHNS and CDR2 SASEGT.

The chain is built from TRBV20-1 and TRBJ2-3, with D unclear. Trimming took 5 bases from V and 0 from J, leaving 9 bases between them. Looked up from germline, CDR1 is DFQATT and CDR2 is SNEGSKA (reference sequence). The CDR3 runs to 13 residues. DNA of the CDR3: TGCAGTGCTGATAGGCCTAGCACAGATACGCAGTATTTT. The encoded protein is CSADRPSTDTQYF.

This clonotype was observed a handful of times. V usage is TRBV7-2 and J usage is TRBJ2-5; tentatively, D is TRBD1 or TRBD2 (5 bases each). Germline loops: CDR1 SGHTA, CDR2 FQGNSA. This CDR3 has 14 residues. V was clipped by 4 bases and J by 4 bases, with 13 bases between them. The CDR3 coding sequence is TGTGCCAGCAGCTCCCGCTCAGGGAGAGAGACCCAGTACTTC. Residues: CASSSRSGRETQYF.

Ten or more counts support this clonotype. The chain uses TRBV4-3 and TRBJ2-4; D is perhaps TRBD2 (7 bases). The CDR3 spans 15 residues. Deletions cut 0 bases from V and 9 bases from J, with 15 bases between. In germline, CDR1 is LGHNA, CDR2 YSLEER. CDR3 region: CASSQEGGGGSIQYF. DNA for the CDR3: TGCGCCAGCAGCCAAGAAGGAGGGGGGGGGAGCATTCAGTACTTC.

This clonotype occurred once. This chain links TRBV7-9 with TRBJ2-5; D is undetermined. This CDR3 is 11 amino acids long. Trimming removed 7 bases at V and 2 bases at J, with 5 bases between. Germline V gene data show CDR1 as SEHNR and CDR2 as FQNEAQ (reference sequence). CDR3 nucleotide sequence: TGTGCCAGCAAGACTCAAGAGACCCAGTACTTC. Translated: CASKTQETQYF.

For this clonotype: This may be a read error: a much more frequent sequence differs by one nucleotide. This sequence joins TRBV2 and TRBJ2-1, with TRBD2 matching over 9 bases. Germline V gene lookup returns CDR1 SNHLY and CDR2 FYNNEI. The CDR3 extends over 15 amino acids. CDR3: CASSVSGLAYNEHFF. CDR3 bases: TGTGCCAGCAGTGTTTCGGGACTAGCCTACAATGAGCATTTCTTC.

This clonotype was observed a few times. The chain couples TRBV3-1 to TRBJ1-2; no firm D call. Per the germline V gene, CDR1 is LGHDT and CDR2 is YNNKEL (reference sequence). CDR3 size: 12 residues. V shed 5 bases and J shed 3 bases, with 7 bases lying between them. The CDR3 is CASSKRDYGYTF. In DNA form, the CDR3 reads TGTGCCAGCAGCAAGAGAGACTATGGCTACACCTTC.

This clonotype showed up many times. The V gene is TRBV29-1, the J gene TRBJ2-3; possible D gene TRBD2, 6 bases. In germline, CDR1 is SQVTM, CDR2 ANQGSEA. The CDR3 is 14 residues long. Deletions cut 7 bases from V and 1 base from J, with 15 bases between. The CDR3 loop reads CSDRGASGTDTQYF. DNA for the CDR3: TGCAGCGACCGGGGAGCTAGCGGCACAGATACGCAGTATTTT.